This entry lists 8 T cell receptor beta chains sequenced from one sample in a study of prognosis after radiotherapy for stage I lung cancer. Amplification of TCR beta CDR3 from genomic DNA used two-round multiplex PCR. Used in first-round PCR were primers specific to each TRBV and TRBJ gene. Each CDR3 protein is one row after TCRdb ran MiXCR on the multiplex PCR reads. This table has more than 13,000 distinct CDR3 sequences, 25% to 30% appearing once. The sample consisted of PBMCs, taken before or after stereotactic body radiation therapy (not recorded which). These receptors were taken from a donor aged 50 or older with non-small cell lung cancer.

A word on this clonotype: With a far larger clone one base away, a read error is the likely cause. The gene calls are TRBV14 and TRBJ2-6; no clear D gene. Per germline, CDR1 SGHDN and CDR2 FVKESK. The CDR3 runs 15 residues. V lost 6 bases and J lost 1, with 10 bases in between. CDR3 nucleotide sequence: TGTGCCAGCAGAGCGTGTCTTTCTGGGGCCAACGTCCTGACTTTC. Translated, it gives CASRACLSGANVLTF.

This clonotype was counted many times. The chain is built from TRBV6-4 and TRBJ2-7, with D possibly TRBD1 on 5 matching bases. Per germline, CDR1 MRHNA and CDR2 SNTAGT. The CDR3 contains 16 residues. V gave up 5 bases and J gave up 2 bases, with 19 bases separating them. DNA of the CDR3: TGTGCCAGCAGTTACCGACCTACAGGAGACCCCTACGAGCAGTACTTC. This translates into CASSYRPTGDPYEQYF.

The gene calls are TRBV18 and TRBJ2-5; D may correspond to TRBD1 or TRBD2 (7 bases each). Deletions cut 4 bases from V and 4 bases from J, with 22 bases between. The CDR3 runs to 17 residues. Germline assignment: CDR1 KGHSH and CDR2 LQKENI. The CDR3 DNA is TGTGCCAGCTCACGAGCGTCTAGAGTCAGGGGGGGAGAGACCCAGTACTTC. This sequence encodes CASSRASRVRGGETQYF.

As for this clonotype: With a far larger clone one base away, a read error is the likely cause. The rearrangement joins TRBV13 to TRBJ2-1; TRBD2 aligns across 7 bases. Germline-derived CDR1 and CDR2 are PRHDT and FYEKMQ (reference sequence). The V gene end was trimmed by 8 bases and the J gene end by 9 bases; junction bases not matched to a gene: 7. This CDR3 is 12 amino acids long. This CDR3 reads CASGRLAGEQFF. CDR3 DNA sequence: TGTGCCAGCGGCCGACTAGCAGGTGAGCAGTTCTTC.

In its sample, this clonotype ranks as medium-sized. The CDR3 region is CASSREAGTDTQYF. The CDR3 DNA reads TGTGCCAGCAGCCGGGAGGCTGGCACAGATACGCAGTATTTT. The rearrangement links TRBV12-3 or TRBV12-4 to TRBJ2-3; 7 nucleotides match TRBD2. This CDR3 spans 14 amino acids. Trimming cost V 6 bases and J 1 base; bases outside gene matches: 4.

This clonotype was recorded many times. One end of the junction varies from germline; a read error may be responsible. The chain recombines TRBV28 with TRBJ1-1; no clear D gene. This CDR3 has 12 residues. Germline loops: CDR1 MDHEN, CDR2 SYDVKM. CDR3 region: CASSTLKTEAFF. The CDR3 DNA reads as TGTGCCAGCAGTACTTTGAAGACTGAAGCTTTCTTT. The full variable domain, with the rest looked up from reference TRBV28 and TRBJ1-1, is DVKVTQSSRYLVKRTGEKVFLECVQDMDHENMFWYRQDPGLGLRLIYFSYDVKMKEKGDIPEGYSVSREKKERFSLILESASTNQTSMYLCASSTLKTEAFFGQGTRLTVV.

As to this clonotype: A far larger clone is off by one base, so a read error is likely. This chain joins TRBV6-2 or TRBV6-3 and TRBJ2-6; D gene uncertain. CDR1 and CDR2 (germline): MNHEY, SVGEGT. The CDR3 length is 15 residues. Trimming shortened V by 6 bases and J by 0 bases, and 9 bases separated the two germline ends. CDR3: CASSLDGSGANVLTF. CDR3 nucleotide sequence: TGTGCCAGCAGCCTGGACGGCTCTGGGGCCAACGTCCTGACTTTC.

In this sample, this clonotype is medium-sized. The chain employs TRBV9 and TRBJ2-3; 10 bases map to TRBD2. Per the germline V gene, CDR1 is SGDLS and CDR2 is YYNGEE. The CDR3 loop spans 15 amino acids. V shed 4 bases, J shed 3 bases, and the junction held 5 bases outside the gene matches. The DNA of the CDR3 is TGTGCCAGCAGCAAAGGACTAGCGGCGACAGATACGCAGTATTTT. Translated, it gives CASSKGLAATDTQYF.